Listed here are 16 T cell receptor beta chains from one sample, sequenced in a study of cytomegalovirus exposure and HLA in healthy donors. In the PCR, 60 Vbeta and 13 Jbeta primers were used. The protocol was immunoSEQ multiplex PCR, while the TCRdb copy is restricted to in-frame clones and leaves out a portion. The data hold about 160,000 clones, with about 80% observed a single time. Sequenced input: PBMCs. Every receptor here comes from a man in his fifties or sixties in good health and CMV-seropositive.

A few counts support this clone. The rearrangement links TRBV7-6 to TRBJ2-7, with TRBD2 identical over 7 bases. This CDR3 has 14 amino acids. The germline gives CDR1 SGHVS, CDR2 FNYEAQ. With 6 bases clipped from V and 7 bases from J, the junction kept 12 bases outside the gene matches. The CDR3 region is CASSLDAGRGEQYF. As DNA, the CDR3 is TGTGCCAGCAGTCTCGACGCGGGGCGGGGGGAGCAGTACTTC.

V is TRBV9 and J is TRBJ2-1, with D tentatively TRBD2 (5 bases). Germline V gene sequence: CDR1 SGDLS, CDR2 YYNGEE. The length of the CDR3 is 16 residues. Trimming pared 6 bases from V and 8 bases from J, leaving 24 bases between. CDR3 amino acids: CASTPEGGKWRHEQFF. The CDR3 coding sequence is TGTGCCAGCACCCCAGAGGGTGGGAAATGGCGTCATGAGCAGTTCTTC. The whole variable domain, remainder taken from reference TRBV9 and TRBJ2-1, is DSGVTQTPKHLITATGQRVTLRCSPRSGDLSVYWYQQSLDQGLQFLIQYYNGEERAKGNILERFSAQQFPDLHSELNLSSLELGDSALYFCASTPEGGKWRHEQFFGPGTRLTVL.

As concerns this clone: One end of the junction varies from germline; a read error may be responsible. This sample includes further DNA sequences coding for the same CDR3. This chain links TRBV25-1 with TRBJ1-3; 7 bases match TRBD1. Germline loops: CDR1 MGHDK, CDR2 SYGVNS. CDR3 length: 15 residues. This CDR3 is CASSEKTGTGNTIYF. In DNA form, the CDR3 reads TGTGCCAGCAGTGAAAAGACAGGGACTGGGAACACCATATATTTT.

The gene calls are TRBV7-9 and TRBJ1-5; TRBD1 aligns across 7 bases. V gave up 4 bases and J gave up 0 bases; unmatched junction bases: 6. CDR3 size: 16 residues. The germline V gene encodes CDR1 SEHNR and CDR2 FQNEAQ (reference sequence). The CDR3 here is CASSSNRGGSNQPQHF. CDR3 DNA sequence: TGTGCCAGCAGCTCAAACAGGGGTGGTAGCAATCAGCCCCAGCATTTT.

V gene TRBV21-1 combines with J gene TRBJ1-5; the table's D call of TRBD1 was not tested on the DNA. TRBV21-1 is assigned pseudogene status. CDR3 length: 21 amino acids. The CDR3 DNA reads TGTGCCAGCAATCGGGGCAGGGGGCCGATTGTCGGGCCGTATAGCAATCAGCCCCAGCATTTT. This sequence encodes CASNRGRGPIVGPYSNQPQHF.

The rearrangement joins TRBV7-2 to TRBJ2-5, with D maybe TRBD2 (5 bases). With the DNA end fitting TRBJ2-7 better, the J assignment may be wrong. Germline CDR1 SGHTA, CDR2 FQGNSA. CDR3 length: 14 residues. The CDR3 DNA is TGTGCCAGCAGCTCACTTAGCGTCTCCTACGAGCAGTACTTC. It yields the protein CASSSLSVSYEQYF.

The chain employs TRBV5-6 and TRBJ2-5, with 10 bases that match TRBD2. V trimming: 1 base; J trimming: 4 bases; junction bases outside the gene matches: 7. Germline CDR1 SGHDT, CDR2 YYEEEE. The CDR3 has 16 amino acids. The CDR3 bases are TGTGCCAGCAGCTTGCCTAGCGGGGGTAGGGGAGAGACCCAGTACTTC. Translation: CASSLPSGGRGETQYF.

There are a few counts of this clone. The rearrangement uses TRBV7-2 and TRBJ2-1; 10 bases are a match to TRBD2. Germline CDR1 reads SGHTA; CDR2 reads FQGNSA. V shed 3 bases and J 7 bases; nucleotides not matched to a gene: 3. The CDR3 spans 14 residues. CDR3 amino acids: CASSLGLAHNEQFF. DNA for the CDR3: TGTGCCAGCAGCTTGGGACTAGCGCATAATGAGCAGTTCTTC.

This chain connects TRBV6-5 to TRBJ1-2; D might be TRBD1 (5 bases). The CDR3 loop spans 14 amino acids. V was clipped by 4 bases and J by 8 bases, with 17 bases between them. CDR1 is MNHEY, CDR2 SVGAGI, per germline. The CDR3 spells CASSSGGEGGGYTF. The DNA for the CDR3 is TGTGCCAGCAGTTCGGGAGGGGAGGGAGGGGGCTACACCTTC.

This chain's CDR3 is CAGEPGLANEKLFF. The CDR3 coding sequence is TGTGCCGGGGAACCGGGATTGGCTAATGAAAAACTGTTTTTT. The chain joins TRBV30 to TRBJ1-4; no reliable D call. Per the germline V gene, CDR1 is GTSNPN and CDR2 is SVGIG (reference sequence). The CDR3 covers 14 residues. Between the trimmed V and J ends, which lost 8 bases and 3 bases, there was a span of 16 bases.

The rearrangement uses TRBV7-6 and TRBJ2-5; D not resolved. The CDR3 consists of 13 residues. CDR1 is SGHVS, CDR2 FNYEAQ, per germline. The V and J ends lost 1 base and 3 bases respectively, with 6 bases between them. In DNA, the CDR3 is TGTGCCAGCAGCTTAGTACAGAAAGAGACCCAGTACTTC. As protein: CASSLVQKETQYF.

This clone was seen a few times. This chain connects TRBV18 to TRBJ2-7; D gene uncertain. V was cut by 3 bases and J by 3 bases, with 9 bases left in between. Looked up from germline, CDR1 is KGHSH and CDR2 is LQKENI. This CDR3 has 13 residues. The CDR3 nucleotides are TGTGCCAGCTCACCTCTTAAATACTACGAGCAGTACTTC. Protein product: CASSPLKYYEQYF.

This sequence joins TRBV6-6 and TRBJ2-7, with D perhaps TRBD1 (6 bases). Deletions cut 7 bases from V and 5 bases from J, with 15 bases between. This CDR3 spans 13 amino acids. Germline CDR1 MNHNY, CDR2 SVGAGI (reference sequence). The CDR3 bases are TGTGCCAGCATACACAGGGTATACGACGAGCAGTACTTC. This gives the protein CASIHRVYDEQYF.

The V gene is TRBV18, the J gene TRBJ2-2; D call uncertain. The CDR3 consists of 13 residues. Trimming removed 2 bases from V and 3 bases from J, with 4 bases in between. CDR1 is KGHSH and CDR2 is LQKENI in the germline V gene. CDR3 DNA: TGTGCCAGCTCACCAACTGACACCGGGGAGCTGTTTTTT. This translates into CASSPTDTGELFF.

This chain connects TRBV6-5 to TRBJ1-6, with D hard to call. Trimming pared 5 bases from V and 6 bases from J, leaving 14 bases between. Germline V gives CDR1 MNHEY, CDR2 SVGAGI. This CDR3 spans 15 amino acids. CDR3: CASSPTPSGNSPLHF. The CDR3 nucleotides are TGTGCCAGCAGTCCCACCCCCTCGGGTAATTCACCCCTCCACTTT.

The chain employs TRBV6-4 and TRBJ1-2, with a tentative D call TRBD1 (5 bases). Between the trimmed V and J ends, which lost 0 bases and 4 bases, there was a span of 12 bases. CDR1 is MRHNA, CDR2 SNTAGT, per germline. The CDR3 covers 15 residues. CDR3 protein: CASSDSQRGFYGYTF. In DNA, the CDR3 is TGTGCCAGCAGTGACTCCCAACGGGGGTTCTATGGCTACACCTTC.